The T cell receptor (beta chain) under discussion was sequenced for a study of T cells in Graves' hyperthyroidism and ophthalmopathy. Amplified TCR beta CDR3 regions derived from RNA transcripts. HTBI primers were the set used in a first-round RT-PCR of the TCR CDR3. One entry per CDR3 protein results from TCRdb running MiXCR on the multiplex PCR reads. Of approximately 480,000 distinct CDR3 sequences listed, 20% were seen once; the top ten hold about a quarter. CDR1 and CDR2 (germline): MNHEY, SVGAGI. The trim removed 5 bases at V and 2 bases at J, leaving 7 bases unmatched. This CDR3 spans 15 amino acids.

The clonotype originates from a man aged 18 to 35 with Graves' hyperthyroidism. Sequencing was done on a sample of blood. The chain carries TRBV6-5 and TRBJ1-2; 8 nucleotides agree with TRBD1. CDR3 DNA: TGTGCCAGCAGTCACCGGGACAGGCGCAACTATGGCTACACCTTC. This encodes CASSHRDRRNYGYTF.